Each of the 10 T cell receptor beta chains below was sequenced from the same sample in a study of T cell changes during pregnancy in multiple sclerosis. Produced via immunoSEQ multiplex PCR; TCRdb's table is partial and in-frame only. The sample records 50,000 or so clones, roughly 95% being singletons. Sequenced material: CD4+ T cells from peripheral blood mononuclear cells, taken in the third trimester of pregnancy. These receptors came from a female donor with multiple sclerosis, enrolled in a pregnancy study.

This clone was recorded once. V is TRBV5-1 and J is TRBJ2-5; D not certain. Germline V gene sequence: CDR1 SGHRS, CDR2 YFSETQ. This CDR3 region has 11 residues. V lost 5 bases and J 5 bases, leaving 7 bases between the germline ends. This CDR3 is CASRVRETQYF. Here the CDR3 DNA reads TGCGCCAGCAGGGTTCGGGAGACCCAGTACTTC.

The chain employs TRBV2 and TRBJ2-2; 8 nucleotides agree with TRBD1. Germline V gives CDR1 SNHLY, CDR2 FYNNEI. The length of the CDR3 is 13 residues. Trimming at V came to 6 bases and at J to 6 bases, leaving 3 bases not matched to a gene. CDR3 coding DNA: TGTGCCAGCAGAGGACAGGGCCCCGGGGAGCTGTTTTTT. Its protein is CASRGQGPGELFF.

V gene TRBV29-1 combines with J gene TRBJ1-4, with 10 bases identical to TRBD1. CDR1 and CDR2 (germline): SQVTM, ANQGSEA. This CDR3 contains 12 residues. J was trimmed by 7 bases and V by 6 bases; bases with no gene match: 2. CDR3 sequence (DNA): TGCAGCGTGAGGACAGGGGGTGAAAAACTGTTTTTT. This sequence encodes CSVRTGGEKLFF.

This chain links TRBV29-1 with TRBJ1-2, with 10 bases matching TRBD1. Germline V gene data show CDR1 as SQVTM and CDR2 as ANQGSEA. J gave up 4 bases and V 3 bases, and 5 bases lay outside the gene matches. There are 14 residues in the CDR3. The CDR3: CSVDLGTGAYGYTF. As DNA, the CDR3 is TGCAGCGTTGACTTGGGGACAGGGGCCTATGGCTACACCTTC. Variable domain in full (rest from reference TRBV29-1 and TRBJ1-2): SAVISQKPSRDICQRGTSLTIQCQVDSQVTMMFWYRQQPGQSLTLIATANQGSEATYESGFVIDKFPISRPNLTFSTLTVSNMSPEDSSIYLCSVDLGTGAYGYTFGSGTRLTVV.

The V gene is TRBV15, the J gene TRBJ2-7, with TRBD2 identical over 11 bases. The V gene end was trimmed by 0 bases and the J gene end by 9 bases; junction bases not matched to a gene: 13. From germline, CDR1 is LNHNV and CDR2 YYDKDF (reference sequence). This CDR3 is built from 17 residues. CDR3 protein: CATSRDPGLAVLSRQYF. The DNA for the CDR3 is TGTGCCACCAGCAGAGATCCGGGACTAGCGGTTCTTAGTCGGCAGTACTTC.

The chain joins TRBV2 to TRBJ1-1, with D possibly TRBD1 on 6 matching bases. The V end was cut by 3 bases, the J end by 5 bases, with 10 bases between. The germline gives CDR1 SNHLY, CDR2 FYNNEI. The CDR3 runs 13 residues. CDR3 residues: CASSDDQGTEAFF. As DNA, the CDR3 is TGTGCCAGCAGTGATGATCAGGGGACTGAAGCTTTCTTT. Looking up the rest from reference TRBV2 and TRBJ1-1 gives the full variable domain: EPEVTQTPSHQVTQMGQEVILRCVPISNHLYFYWYRQILGQKVEFLVSFYNNEISEKSEIFDDQFSVERPDGSNFTLKIRSTKLEDSAMYFCASSDDQGTEAFFGQGTRLTVV.

The chain is built from TRBV5-1 and TRBJ1-1; perhaps TRBD1 as D (6 bases). The germline V gene encodes CDR1 SGHRS and CDR2 YFSETQ. Trimming stripped 0 bases from V and 0 bases from J, with 6 bases between. This CDR3 region has 14 residues. The CDR3 DNA sequence: TGCGCCAGCAGCTTGGACAGGGTGAACACTGAAGCTTTCTTT. Amino acids: CASSLDRVNTEAFF. The full variable domain, its missing parts supplied by reference TRBV5-1 and TRBJ1-1, is KAGVTQTPRYLIKTRGQQVTLSCSPISGHRSVSWYQQTPGQGLQFLFEYFSETQRNKGNFPGRFSGRQFSNSRSEMNVSTLELGDSALYLCASSLDRVNTEAFFGQGTRLTVV.

The genes are TRBV5-1 and TRBJ2-1; TRBD1 agrees at 8 bases. The CDR3 covers 15 residues. Germline loops: CDR1 SGHRS, CDR2 YFSETQ. V gave up 7 bases and J gave up 0 bases; unmatched junction bases: 6. CDR3 DNA: TGCGCCAGCTTGGATCAGGGGGCCTCCTACAATGAGCAGTTCTTC. This translates into CASLDQGASYNEQFF.

The chain is built from TRBV19 and TRBJ1-4, with 8 bases aligning to TRBD1. V dropped 3 bases and J dropped 7; count of bases not matched to a gene: 4. The CDR3 consists of 14 residues. Looked up from germline, CDR1 is LNHDA and CDR2 is SQIVND (reference sequence). The CDR3 coding sequence is TGTGCCAGTAGTATTTCAGGGGGCGGTGAAAAACTGTTTTTT. Amino acid sequence: CASSISGGGEKLFF.

The J gene is TRBJ1-2, the V gene TRBV28; D gene ambiguous. Germline CDR1 and CDR2: MDHEN and SYDVKM. V shed 2 bases and J shed 8 bases, with 15 bases lying between them. This CDR3 comprises 14 residues. For the CDR3, the DNA is TGTGCCAGCAGTTTAAGGCCACTAGAAGGGGGCTACACCTTC. Amino acids: CASSLRPLEGGYTF.